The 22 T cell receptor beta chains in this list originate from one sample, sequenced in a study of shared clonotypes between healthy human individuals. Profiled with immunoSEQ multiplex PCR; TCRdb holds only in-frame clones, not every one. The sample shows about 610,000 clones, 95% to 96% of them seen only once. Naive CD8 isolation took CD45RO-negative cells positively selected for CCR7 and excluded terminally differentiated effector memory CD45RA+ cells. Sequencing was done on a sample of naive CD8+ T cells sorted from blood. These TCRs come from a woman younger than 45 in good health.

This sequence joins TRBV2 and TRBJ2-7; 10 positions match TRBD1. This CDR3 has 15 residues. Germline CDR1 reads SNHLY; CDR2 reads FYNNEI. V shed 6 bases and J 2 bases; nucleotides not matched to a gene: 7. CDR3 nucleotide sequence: TGTGCCAGCAGACCAGACAGGGGGCAAACCTACGAGCAGTACTTC. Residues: CASRPDRGQTYEQYF. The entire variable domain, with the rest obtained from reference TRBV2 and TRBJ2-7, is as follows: EPEVTQTPSHQVTQMGQEVILRCVPISNHLYFYWYRQILGQKVEFLVSFYNNEISEKSEIFDDQFSVERPDGSNFTLKIRSTKLEDSAMYFCASRPDRGQTYEQYFGPGTRLTVT.

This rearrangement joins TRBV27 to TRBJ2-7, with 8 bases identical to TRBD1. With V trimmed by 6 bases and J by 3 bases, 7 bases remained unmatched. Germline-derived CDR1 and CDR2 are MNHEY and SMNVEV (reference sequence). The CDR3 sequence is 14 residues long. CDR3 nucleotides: TGTGCCAGCAGCCTACAGGGGGAACACTACGAGCAGTACTTC. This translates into CASSLQGEHYEQYF.

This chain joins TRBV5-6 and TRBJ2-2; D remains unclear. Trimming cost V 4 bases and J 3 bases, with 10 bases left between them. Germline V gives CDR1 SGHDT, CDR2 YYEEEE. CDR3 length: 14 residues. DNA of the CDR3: TGTGCCAGCAGCCCGGACGGTTACACCGGGGAGCTGTTTTTT. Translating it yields CASSPDGYTGELFF.

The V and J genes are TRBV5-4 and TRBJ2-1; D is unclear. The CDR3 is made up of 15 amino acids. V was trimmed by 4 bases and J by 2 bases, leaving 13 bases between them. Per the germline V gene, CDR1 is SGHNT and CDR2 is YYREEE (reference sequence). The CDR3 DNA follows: TGTGCCAGCAGCCCCGGAGACTCCACCTACAATGAGCAGTTCTTC. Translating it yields CASSPGDSTYNEQFF. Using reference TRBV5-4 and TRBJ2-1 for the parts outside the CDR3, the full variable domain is ETGVTQSPTHLIKTRGQQVTLRCSSQSGHNTVSWYQQALGQGPQFIFQYYREEENGRGNFPPRFSGLQFPNYSSELNVNALELDDSALYLCASSPGDSTYNEQFFGPGTRLTVL.

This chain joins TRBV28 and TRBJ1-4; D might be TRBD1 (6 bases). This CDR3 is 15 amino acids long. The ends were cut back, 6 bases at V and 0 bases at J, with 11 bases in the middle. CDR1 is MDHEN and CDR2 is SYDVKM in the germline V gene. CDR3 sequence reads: CASRGQAATNEKLFF. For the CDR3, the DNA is TGTGCCAGCAGGGGACAAGCTGCAACTAATGAAAAACTGTTTTTT.

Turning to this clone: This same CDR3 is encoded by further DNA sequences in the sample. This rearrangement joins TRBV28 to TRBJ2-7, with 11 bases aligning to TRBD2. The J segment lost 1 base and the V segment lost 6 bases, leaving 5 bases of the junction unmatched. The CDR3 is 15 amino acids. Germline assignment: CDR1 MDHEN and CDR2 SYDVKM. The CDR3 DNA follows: TGTGCCAGCAGGCCTACTAGCGGGGGTTCCTACGAGCAGTACTTC. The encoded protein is CASRPTSGGSYEQYF.

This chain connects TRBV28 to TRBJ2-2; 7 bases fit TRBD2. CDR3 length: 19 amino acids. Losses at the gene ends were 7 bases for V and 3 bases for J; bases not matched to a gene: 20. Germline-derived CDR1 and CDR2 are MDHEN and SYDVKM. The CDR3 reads CASNTGLEGWGYDTGELFF. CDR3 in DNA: TGTGCCAGCAATACCGGACTAGAAGGCTGGGGTTATGACACCGGGGAGCTGTTTTTT.

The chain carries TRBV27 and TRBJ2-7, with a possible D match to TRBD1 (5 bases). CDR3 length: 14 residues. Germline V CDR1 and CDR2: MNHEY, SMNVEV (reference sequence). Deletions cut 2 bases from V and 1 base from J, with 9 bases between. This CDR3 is CASSLKGRSYEQYF. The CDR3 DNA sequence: TGTGCCAGCAGTTTAAAGGGGCGGTCCTACGAGCAGTACTTC.

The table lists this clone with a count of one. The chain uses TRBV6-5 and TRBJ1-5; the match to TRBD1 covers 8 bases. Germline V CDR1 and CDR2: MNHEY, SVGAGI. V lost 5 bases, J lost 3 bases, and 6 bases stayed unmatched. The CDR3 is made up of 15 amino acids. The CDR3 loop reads CASSPSTGVNQPQHF. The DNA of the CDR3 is TGTGCCAGCAGTCCATCGACAGGGGTCAATCAGCCCCAGCATTTT.

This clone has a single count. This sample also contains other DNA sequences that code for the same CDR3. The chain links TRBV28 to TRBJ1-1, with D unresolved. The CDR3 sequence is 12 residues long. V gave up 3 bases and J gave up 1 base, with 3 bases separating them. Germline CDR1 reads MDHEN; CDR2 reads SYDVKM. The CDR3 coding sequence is TGTGCCAGCAGTTTTGGGAACACTGAAGCTTTCTTT. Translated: CASSFGNTEAFF. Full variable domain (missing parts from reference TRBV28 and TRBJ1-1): DVKVTQSSRYLVKRTGEKVFLECVQDMDHENMFWYRQDPGLGLRLIYFSYDVKMKEKGDIPEGYSVSREKKERFSLILESASTNQTSMYLCASSFGNTEAFFGQGTRLTVV.

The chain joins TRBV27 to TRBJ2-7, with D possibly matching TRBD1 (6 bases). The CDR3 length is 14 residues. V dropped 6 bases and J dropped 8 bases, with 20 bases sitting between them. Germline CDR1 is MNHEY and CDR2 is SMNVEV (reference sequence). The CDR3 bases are TGTGCCAGCAGCATCAACCCGGGACATTTCAAGCAGTACTTC. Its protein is CASSINPGHFKQYF.

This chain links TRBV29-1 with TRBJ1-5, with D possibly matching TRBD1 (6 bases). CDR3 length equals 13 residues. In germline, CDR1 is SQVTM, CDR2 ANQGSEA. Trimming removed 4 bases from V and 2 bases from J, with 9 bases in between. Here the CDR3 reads CSVGEGGNQPQHF. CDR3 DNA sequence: TGCAGCGTTGGGGAGGGGGGCAATCAGCCCCAGCATTTT. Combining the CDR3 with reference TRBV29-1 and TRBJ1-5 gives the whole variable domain SAVISQKPSRDICQRGTSLTIQCQVDSQVTMMFWYRQQPGQSLTLIATANQGSEATYESGFVIDKFPISRPNLTFSTLTVSNMSPEDSSIYLCSVGEGGNQPQHFGDGTRLSIL.

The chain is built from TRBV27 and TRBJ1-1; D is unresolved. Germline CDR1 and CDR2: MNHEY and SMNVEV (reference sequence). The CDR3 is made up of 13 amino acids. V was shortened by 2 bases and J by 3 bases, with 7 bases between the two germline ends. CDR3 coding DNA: TGTGCCAGCAGTTTACGGGTGGACACTGAAGCTTTCTTT. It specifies CASSLRVDTEAFF.

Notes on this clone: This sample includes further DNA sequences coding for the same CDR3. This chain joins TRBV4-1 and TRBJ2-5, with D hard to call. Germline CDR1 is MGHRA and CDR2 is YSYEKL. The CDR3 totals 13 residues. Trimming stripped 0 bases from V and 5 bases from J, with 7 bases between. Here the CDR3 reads CASSQDVEETQYF. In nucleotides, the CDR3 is TGCGCCAGCAGCCAAGATGTTGAGGAGACCCAGTACTTC.

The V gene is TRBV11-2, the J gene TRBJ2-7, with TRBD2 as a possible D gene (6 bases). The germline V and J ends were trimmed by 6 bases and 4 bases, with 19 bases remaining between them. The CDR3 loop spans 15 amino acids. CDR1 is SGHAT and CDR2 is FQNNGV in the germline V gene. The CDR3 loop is CASSSRLVTVYEQYF. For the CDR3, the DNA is TGTGCCAGCAGTTCGCGACTAGTAACAGTGTACGAGCAGTACTTC.

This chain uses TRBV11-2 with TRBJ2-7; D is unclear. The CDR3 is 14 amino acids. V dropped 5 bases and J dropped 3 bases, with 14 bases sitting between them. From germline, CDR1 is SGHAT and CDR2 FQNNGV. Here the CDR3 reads CASSSPWVDYEQYF. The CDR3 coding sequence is TGTGCCAGCAGCAGCCCTTGGGTAGACTACGAGCAGTACTTC.

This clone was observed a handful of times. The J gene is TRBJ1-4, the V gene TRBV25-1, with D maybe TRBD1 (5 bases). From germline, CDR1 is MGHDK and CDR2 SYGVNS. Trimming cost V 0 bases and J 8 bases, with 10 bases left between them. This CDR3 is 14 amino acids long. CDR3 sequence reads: CASSEYSRGEKLFF. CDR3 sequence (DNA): TGTGCCAGCAGTGAATATAGTAGGGGAGAAAAACTGTTTTTT.

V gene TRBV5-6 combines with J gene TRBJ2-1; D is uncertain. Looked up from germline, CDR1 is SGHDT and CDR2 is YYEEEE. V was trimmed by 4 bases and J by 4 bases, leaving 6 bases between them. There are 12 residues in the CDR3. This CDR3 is CASSRGYNEQFF. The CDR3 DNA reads TGTGCCAGCAGCCGTGGGTACAATGAGCAGTTCTTC. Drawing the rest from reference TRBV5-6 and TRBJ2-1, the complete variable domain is DAGVTQSPTHLIKTRGQQVTLRCSPKSGHDTVSWYQQALGQGPQFIFQYYEEEERQRGNFPDRFSGHQFPNYSSELNVNALLLGDSALYLCASSRGYNEQFFGPGTRLTVL.

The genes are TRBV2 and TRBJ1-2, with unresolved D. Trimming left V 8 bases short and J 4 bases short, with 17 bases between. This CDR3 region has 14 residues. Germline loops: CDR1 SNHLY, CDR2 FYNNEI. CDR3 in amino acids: CASHQSPLGYGYTF. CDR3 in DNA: TGTGCCAGCCACCAGTCACCCCTTGGCTATGGCTACACCTTC.

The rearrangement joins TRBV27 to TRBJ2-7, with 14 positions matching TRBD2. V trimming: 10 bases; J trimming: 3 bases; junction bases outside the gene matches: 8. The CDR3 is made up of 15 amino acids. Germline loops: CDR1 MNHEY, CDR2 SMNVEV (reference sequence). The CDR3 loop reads CATAGTSGSLYEQYF. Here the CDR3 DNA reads TGTGCCACCGCCGGGACTAGCGGGAGTCTCTACGAGCAGTACTTC.

CDR3 region: CASSQMWGAEETQYF. The CDR3 nucleotides read TGTGCCAGCAGTCAGATGTGGGGGGCGGAAGAGACCCAGTACTTC. The J gene is TRBJ2-5, the V gene TRBV27; D may match TRBD1 or TRBD2 (6 bases each). CDR3 size: 15 residues. CDR1 is MNHEY, CDR2 SMNVEV, per germline (reference sequence). The V gene lost 5 bases and the J gene lost 3 bases, with 16 bases spanning the gap.

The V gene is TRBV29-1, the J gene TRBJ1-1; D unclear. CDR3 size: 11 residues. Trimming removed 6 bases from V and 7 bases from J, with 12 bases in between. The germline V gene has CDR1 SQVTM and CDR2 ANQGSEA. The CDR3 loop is CSVVGGNEAFF. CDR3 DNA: TGCAGCGTGGTGGGAGGGAATGAAGCTTTCTTT.